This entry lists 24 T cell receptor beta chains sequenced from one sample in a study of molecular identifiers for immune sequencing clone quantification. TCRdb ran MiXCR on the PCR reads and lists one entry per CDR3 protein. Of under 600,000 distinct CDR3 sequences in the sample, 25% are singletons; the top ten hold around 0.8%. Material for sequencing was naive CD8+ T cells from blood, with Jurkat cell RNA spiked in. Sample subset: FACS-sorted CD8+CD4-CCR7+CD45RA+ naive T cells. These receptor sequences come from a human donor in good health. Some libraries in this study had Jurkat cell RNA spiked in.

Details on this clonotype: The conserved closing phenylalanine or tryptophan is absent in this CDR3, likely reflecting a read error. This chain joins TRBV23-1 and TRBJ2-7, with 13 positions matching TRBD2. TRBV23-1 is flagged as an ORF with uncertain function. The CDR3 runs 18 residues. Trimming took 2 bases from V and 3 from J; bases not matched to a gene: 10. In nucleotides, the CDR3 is TGCGCCAGCAGTCAAACACAGATACGACTAGCGGGAGGCTACGAGCAGTACTAC. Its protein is CASSQTQIRLAGGYEQYY.

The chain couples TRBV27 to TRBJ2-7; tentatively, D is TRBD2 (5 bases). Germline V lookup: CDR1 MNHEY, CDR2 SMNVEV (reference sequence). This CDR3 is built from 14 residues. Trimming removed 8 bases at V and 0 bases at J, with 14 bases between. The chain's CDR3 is CASRSGLSSYEQYF. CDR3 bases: TGTGCCAGCCGTTCAGGACTTAGCTCCTACGAGCAGTACTTC.

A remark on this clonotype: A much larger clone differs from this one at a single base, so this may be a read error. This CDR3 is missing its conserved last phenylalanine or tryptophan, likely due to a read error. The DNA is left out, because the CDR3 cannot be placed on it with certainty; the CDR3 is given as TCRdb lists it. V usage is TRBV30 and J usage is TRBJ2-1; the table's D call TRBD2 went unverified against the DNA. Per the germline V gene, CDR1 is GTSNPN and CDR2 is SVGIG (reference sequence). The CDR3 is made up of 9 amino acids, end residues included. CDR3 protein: CAWMPSYRR.

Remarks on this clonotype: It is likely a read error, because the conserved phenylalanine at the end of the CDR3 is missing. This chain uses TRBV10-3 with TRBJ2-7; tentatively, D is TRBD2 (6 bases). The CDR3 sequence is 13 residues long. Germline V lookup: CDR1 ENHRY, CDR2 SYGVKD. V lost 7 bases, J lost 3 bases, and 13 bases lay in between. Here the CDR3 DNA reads TGTGCCATCACGGGCGCGGAGGGCTACGAGCAGTACTCC. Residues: CAITGAEGYEQYS.

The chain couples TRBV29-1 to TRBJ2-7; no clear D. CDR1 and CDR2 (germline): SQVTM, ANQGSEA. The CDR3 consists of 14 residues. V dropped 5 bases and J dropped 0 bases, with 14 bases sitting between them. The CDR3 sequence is CSVTLPPPSYEQYF. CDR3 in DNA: TGCAGCGTTACCTTACCGCCACCCTCCTACGAGCAGTACTTC.

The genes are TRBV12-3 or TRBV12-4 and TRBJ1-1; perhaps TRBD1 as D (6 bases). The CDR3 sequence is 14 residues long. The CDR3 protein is CAAGGKGPNTEAFF. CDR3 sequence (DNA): TGTGCGGCGGGGGGCAAGGGGCCGAACACTGAAGCTTTCTTT.

The CDR3 region has the DNA TGTGCCAGTAGTCCCGGGACATTATACAATGAGCAGTTCTTC. As protein: CASSPGTLYNEQFF. The V call is TRBV19, the J call TRBJ2-1, with a tentative D call TRBD1 (6 bases). The CDR3 sequence is 14 residues long. The germline V gene has CDR1 LNHDA and CDR2 SQIVND (reference sequence). Trimming took 5 bases from V and 4 from J, leaving 12 bases between them.

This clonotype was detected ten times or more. DNA for the CDR3: TGTGCCACCGTCGGGGAACGCAATGAGCAGTTCTTC. This gives the protein CATVGERNEQFF. The V gene is TRBV24-1, the J gene TRBJ2-1; possible D gene TRBD2, 5 bases. CDR1 is KGHDR, CDR2 SFDVKD, per germline. The CDR3 is made up of 12 amino acids. Trimming stripped 9 bases from V and 6 bases from J, with 11 bases between.

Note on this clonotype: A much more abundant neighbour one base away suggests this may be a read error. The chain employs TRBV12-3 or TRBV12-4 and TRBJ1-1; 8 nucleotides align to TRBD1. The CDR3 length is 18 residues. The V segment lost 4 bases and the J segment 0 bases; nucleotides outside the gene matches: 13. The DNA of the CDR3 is TGTGCCAGCAGTTCGGGTTTCCGGGACAGGACAATGAACACTGAAGCTTTCTTT. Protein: CASSSGFRDRTMNTEAFF.

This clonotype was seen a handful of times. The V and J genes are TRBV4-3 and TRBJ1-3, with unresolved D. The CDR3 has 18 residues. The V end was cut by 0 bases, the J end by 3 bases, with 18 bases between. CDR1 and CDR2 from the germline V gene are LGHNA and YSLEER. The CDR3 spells CASSQDNVPSSDGNTIYF. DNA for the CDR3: TGCGCCAGCAGCCAAGATAATGTCCCCAGTTCGGATGGAAACACCATATATTTT.

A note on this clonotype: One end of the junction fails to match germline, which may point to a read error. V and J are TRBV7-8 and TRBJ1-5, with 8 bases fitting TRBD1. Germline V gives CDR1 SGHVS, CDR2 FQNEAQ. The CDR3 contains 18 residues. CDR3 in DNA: TGTGCCAGCAGCCCGCGGACAGGGAGGGTCCTGTTTATCCAGCCCCGGCATTTT. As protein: CASSPRTGRVLFIQPRHF.

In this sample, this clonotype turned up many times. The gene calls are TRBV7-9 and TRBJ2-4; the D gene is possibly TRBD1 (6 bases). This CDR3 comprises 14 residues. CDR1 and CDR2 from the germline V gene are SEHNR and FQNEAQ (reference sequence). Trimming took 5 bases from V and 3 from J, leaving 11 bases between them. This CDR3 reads CASSARDNKNIQYF. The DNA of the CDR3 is TGTGCCAGCAGCGCAAGGGACAACAAAAACATTCAGTACTTC.

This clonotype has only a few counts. CDR3 DNA sequence: TGTGCCAGCAGTTACGGGGACAGGGTCAACGAGCAGTACTTC. This sequence encodes CASSYGDRVNEQYF. This rearrangement joins TRBV6-2 or TRBV6-3 to TRBJ2-7; 9 bases match TRBD1. This CDR3 contains 14 residues. Trimming at V came to 2 bases and at J to 5 bases, leaving 4 bases not matched to a gene. Germline V gives CDR1 MNHEY, CDR2 SVGEGT.

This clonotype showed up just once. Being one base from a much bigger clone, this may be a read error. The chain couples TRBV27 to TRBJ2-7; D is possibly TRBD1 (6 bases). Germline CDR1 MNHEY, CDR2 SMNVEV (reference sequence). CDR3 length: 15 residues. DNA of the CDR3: TGTGCCAGCAGACCGACTTTGGGGGCTGCCTACGAGCAGTGCTTC. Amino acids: CASRPTLGAAYEQCF.

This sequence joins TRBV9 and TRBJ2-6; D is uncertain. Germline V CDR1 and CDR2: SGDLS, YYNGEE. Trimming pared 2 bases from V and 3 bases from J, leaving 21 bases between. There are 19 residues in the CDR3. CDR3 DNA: TGTGCCAGCAGCGTCAATTCCGGGCCCTTGGAAGGTGGGGCCAACGTCCTGACTTTC. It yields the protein CASSVNSGPLEGGANVLTF.

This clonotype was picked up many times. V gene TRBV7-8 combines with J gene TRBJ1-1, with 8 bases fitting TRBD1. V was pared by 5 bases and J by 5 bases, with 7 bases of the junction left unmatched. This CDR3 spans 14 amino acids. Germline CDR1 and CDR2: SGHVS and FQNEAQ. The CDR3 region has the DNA TGTGCCAGCAGCCCTCGGACAGGGTATACTGAAGCTTTCTTT. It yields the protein CASSPRTGYTEAFF.

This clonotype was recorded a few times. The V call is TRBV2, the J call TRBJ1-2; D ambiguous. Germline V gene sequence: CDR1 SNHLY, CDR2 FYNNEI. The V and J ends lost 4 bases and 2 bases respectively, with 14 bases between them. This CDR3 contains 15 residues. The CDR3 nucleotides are TGTGCCAGCAGTGTTGGGTGCAGCGGAAACTATGGCTACACCTTC. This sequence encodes CASSVGCSGNYGYTF.

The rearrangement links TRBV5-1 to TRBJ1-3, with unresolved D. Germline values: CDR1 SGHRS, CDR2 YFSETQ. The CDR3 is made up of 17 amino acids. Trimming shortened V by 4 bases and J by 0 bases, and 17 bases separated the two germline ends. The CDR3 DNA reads TGCGCCAGCAGCCCGTATAATGGGGTCGGCTCTGGAAACACCATATATTTT. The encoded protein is CASSPYNGVGSGNTIYF.

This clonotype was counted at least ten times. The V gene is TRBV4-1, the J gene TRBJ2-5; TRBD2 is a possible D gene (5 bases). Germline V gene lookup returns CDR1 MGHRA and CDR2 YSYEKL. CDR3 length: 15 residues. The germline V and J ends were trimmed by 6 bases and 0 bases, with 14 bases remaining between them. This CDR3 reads CASSGEPSYQETQYF. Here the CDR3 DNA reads TGCGCCAGCAGTGGGGAGCCCTCGTACCAAGAGACCCAGTACTTC.

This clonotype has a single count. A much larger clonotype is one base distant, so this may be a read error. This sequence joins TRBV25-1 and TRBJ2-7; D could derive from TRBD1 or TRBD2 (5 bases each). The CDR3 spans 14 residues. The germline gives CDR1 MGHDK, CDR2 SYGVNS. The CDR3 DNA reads TGTGCCACCTTAGTTGGGACGGACCCCTACGAGCAGCACTTC. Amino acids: CATLVGTDPYEQHF.

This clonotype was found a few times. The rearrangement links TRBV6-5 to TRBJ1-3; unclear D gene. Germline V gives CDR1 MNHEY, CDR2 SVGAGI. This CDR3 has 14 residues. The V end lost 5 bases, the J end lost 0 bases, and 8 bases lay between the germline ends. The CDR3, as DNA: TGTGCCAGCAGTGGCGCCGCCTCTGGAAACACCATATATTTT. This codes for CASSGAASGNTIYF.

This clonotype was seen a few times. CDR3 residues: CASSPELDTEAFF. The CDR3 DNA sequence: TGTGCCAGCAGCCCCGAATTGGACACTGAAGCTTTCTTT. This rearrangement joins TRBV6-5 to TRBJ1-1; D is undetermined. This CDR3 has 13 residues. Trimming stripped 6 bases from V and 3 bases from J, with 11 bases between. Germline assignment: CDR1 MNHEY and CDR2 SVGAGI.

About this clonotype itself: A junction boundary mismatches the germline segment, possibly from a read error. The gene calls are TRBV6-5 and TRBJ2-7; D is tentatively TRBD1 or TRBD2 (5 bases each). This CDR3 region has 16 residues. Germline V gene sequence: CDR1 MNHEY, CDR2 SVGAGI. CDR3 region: CPSSYSAGTRTYEQYF. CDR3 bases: TGTCCCAGCAGTTACTCGGCTGGGACGCGGACCTACGAGCAGTACTTC.

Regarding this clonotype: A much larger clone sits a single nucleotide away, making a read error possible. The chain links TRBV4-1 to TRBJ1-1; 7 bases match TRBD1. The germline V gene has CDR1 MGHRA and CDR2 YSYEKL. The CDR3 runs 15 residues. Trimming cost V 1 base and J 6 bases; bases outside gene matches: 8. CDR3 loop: CASSQVRGTRAEAFF. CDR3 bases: TGCGCCAGCAGCCAAGTCAGGGGGACTAGGGCTGAAGCTTTCTTT.